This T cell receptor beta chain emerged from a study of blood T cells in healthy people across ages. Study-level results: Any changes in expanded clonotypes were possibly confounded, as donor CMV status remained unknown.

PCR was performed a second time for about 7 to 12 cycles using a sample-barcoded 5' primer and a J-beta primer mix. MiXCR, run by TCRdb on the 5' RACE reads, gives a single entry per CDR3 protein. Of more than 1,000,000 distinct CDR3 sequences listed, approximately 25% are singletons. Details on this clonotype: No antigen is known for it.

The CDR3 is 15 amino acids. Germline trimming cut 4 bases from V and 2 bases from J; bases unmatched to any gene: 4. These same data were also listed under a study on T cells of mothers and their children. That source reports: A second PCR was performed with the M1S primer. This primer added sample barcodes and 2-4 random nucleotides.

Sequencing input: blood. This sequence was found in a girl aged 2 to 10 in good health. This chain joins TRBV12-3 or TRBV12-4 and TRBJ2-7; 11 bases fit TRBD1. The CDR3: CASSYGQGATYEQYF. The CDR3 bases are TGTGCCAGCAGTTACGGACAGGGGGCGACCTACGAGCAGTACTTC.